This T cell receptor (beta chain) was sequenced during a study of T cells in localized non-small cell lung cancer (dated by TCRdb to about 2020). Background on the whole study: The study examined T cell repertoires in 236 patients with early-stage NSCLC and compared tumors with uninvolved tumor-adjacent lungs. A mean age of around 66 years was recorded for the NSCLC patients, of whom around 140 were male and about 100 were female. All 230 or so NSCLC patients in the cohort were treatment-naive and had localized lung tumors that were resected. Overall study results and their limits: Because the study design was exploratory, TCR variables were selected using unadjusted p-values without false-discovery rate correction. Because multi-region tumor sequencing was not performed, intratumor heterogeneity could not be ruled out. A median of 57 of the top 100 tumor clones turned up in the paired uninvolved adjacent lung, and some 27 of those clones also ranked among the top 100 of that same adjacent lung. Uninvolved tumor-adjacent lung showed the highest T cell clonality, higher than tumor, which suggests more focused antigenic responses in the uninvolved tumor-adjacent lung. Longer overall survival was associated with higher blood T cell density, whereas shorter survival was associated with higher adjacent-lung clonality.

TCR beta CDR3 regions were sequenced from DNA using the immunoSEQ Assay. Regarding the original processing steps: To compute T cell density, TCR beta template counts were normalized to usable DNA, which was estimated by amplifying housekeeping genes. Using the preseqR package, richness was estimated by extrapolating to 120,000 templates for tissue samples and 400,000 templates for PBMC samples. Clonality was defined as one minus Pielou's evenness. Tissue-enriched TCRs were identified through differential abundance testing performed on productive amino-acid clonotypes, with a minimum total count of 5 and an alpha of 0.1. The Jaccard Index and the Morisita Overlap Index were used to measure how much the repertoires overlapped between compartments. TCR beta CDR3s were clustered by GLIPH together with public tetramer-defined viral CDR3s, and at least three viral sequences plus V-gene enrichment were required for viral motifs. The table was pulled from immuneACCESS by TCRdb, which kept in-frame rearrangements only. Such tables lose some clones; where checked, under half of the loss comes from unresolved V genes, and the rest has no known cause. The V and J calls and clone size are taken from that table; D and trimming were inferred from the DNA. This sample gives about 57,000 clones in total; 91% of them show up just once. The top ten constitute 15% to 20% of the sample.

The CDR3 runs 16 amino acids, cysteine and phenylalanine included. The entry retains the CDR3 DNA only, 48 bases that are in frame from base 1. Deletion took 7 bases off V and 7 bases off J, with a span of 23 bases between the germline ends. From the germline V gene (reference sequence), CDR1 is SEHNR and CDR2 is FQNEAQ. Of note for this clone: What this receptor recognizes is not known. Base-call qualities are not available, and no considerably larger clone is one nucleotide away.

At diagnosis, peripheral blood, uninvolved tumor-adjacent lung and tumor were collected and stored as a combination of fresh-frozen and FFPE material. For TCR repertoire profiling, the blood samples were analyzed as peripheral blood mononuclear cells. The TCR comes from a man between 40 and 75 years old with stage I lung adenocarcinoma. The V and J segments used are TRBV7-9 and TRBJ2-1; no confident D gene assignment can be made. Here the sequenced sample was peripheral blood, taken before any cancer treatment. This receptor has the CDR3 CASTLSATQAANEQFF. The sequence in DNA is TGTGCCAGCACCCTCAGTGCGACGCAGGCAGCGAATGAGCAGTTCTTC. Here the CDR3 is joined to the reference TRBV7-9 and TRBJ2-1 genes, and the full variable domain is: DTGVSQNPRHKITKRGQNVTFRCDPISEHNRLYWYRQTLGQGPEFLTYFQNEAQLEKSRLLSDRFSAERPKGSFSTLEIQRTEQGDSAMYLCASTLSATQAANEQFFGPGTRLTVL.